The present T cell receptor (beta chain) was sequenced within a study of blood T cell repertoires in COVID-19. At the level of the study: Samples taken during acute and convalescent COVID-19 were collected in the United States, Italy and Spain. Nucleic acid was either cDNA or gDNA, and it came from T cells, B-cell-depleted T cells, or PBMCs.

In the study's own analysis: Reference gene primer amplification yielded estimated nucleated cell counts. The protocol was immunoSEQ multiplex PCR, while the TCRdb copy is restricted to in-frame clones and leaves out a portion. Clonal size and the V and J genes are those of that table, whereas D and trimming came from the DNA. The sample yields 95,000 to 100,000 clones, 92% seen once. The trim removed 4 bases at V and 3 bases at J, leaving 9 bases unmatched. CDR1 is SGHNT, CDR2 YYREEE, per germline (reference sequence). CDR3 length equals 16 residues. This receptor was identified in a man aged 45-65 years with active COVID-19. The chain employs TRBV5-4 and TRBJ2-3; 9 bases are shared with TRBD2. Sequenced sample: peripheral blood. CDR3 in DNA: TGTGCCAGCAGCCCTGGGGGCGGGAGGGTAACAGATACGCAGTATTTT. Protein sequence: CASSPGGGRVTDTQYF. Drawing the rest from reference TRBV5-4 and TRBJ2-3, the complete variable domain is ETGVTQSPTHLIKTRGQQVTLRCSSQSGHNTVSWYQQALGQGPQFIFQYYREEENGRGNFPPRFSGLQFPNYSSELNVNALELDDSALYLCASSPGGGRVTDTQYFGPGTRLTVL.